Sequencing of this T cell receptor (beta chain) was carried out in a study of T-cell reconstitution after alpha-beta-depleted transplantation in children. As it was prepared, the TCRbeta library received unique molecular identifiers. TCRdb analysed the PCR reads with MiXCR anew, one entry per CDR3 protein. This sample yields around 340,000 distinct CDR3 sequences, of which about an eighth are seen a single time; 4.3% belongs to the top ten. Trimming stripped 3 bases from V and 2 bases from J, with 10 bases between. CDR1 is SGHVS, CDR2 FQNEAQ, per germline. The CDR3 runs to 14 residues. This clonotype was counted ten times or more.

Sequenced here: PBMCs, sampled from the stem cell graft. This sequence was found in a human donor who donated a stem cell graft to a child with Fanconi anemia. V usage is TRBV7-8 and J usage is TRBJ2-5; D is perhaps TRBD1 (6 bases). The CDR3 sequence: CASSFRTAQETQYF. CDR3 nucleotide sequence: TGTGCCAGCAGCTTTCGGACAGCTCAAGAGACCCAGTACTTC. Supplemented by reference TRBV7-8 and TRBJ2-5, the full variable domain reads GAGVSQSPRYKVAKRGQDVALRCDPISGHVSLFWYQQALGQGPEFLTYFQNEAQLDKSGLPSDRFFAERPEGSVSTLKIQRTQQEDSAVYLCASSFRTAQETQYFGPGTRLLVL.